These T cell receptor beta chains were read from a single sample in a study of CD8 T cells in ankylosing spondylitis. Each CDR3 protein is one row after TCRdb ran MiXCR on the 5' RACE reads. Seen here are more than 300,000 distinct CDR3 sequences, around 8% observed once, and the top ten hold approximately 15%. The sequencing sample was made of blood, either unsorted or a sorted T cell fraction (not recorded which). The source is a male donor with ankylosing spondylitis. Both conserved end residues are part of each CDR3. The order of the fields is D gene, clone size, J gene, V gene, CDR3 protein, CDR3 DNA. The D gene is left open where the match is weak. Rows may omit the clone size; those that give it use once, few, many or a size class.

D: -
size: few
J: TRBJ1-1
V: TRBV20-1
CDR3: CSAKRQVSTEAFF
DNA: TGCAGTGCGAAGAGGCAAGTTAGCACTGAAGCTTTCTTT

D: -
size: -
J: TRBJ1-5
V: TRBV5-6
CDR3: CASSLAGGSPGSNQPQHF
DNA: TGTGCCAGCAGCTTGGCGGGGGGGTCCCCGGGTAGCAATCAGCCCCAGCATTTT

D: -
size: few
J: TRBJ2-3
V: TRBV2
CDR3: CASSPRGAGRRTDTQYF
DNA: TGTGCCAGCAGCCCCCGAGGTGCCGGGAGACGCACAGATACGCAGTATTTT

D: -
size: many
J: TRBJ2-5
V: TRBV28
CDR3: CASSFSIFVETQYF
DNA: TGTGCCAGCAGTTTCTCCATATTCGTCGAGACCCAGTACTTC

D: -
size: -
J: TRBJ2-2
V: TRBV2
CDR3: CASGAWQTGELFF
DNA: TGTGCCAGCGGAGCATGGCAGACCGGGGAGCTGTTTTTT

D: TRBD1
size: -
J: TRBJ2-1
V: TRBV11-2
CDR3: CASSSDRDRAIGSYNEQFF
DNA: TGTGCCAGCAGCAGCGACCGGGACAGGGCCATTGGCTCCTACAATGAGCAGTTCTTC

D: TRBD1
size: few
J: TRBJ2-3
V: TRBV20-1
CDR3: CSARVNGTVVSDTQYF
DNA: TGCAGTGCTAGAGTAAACGGGACAGTTGTTTCAGATACGCAGTATTTT

D: -
size: many
J: TRBJ1-5
V: TRBV24-1
CDR3: CATSTEWDQPQHF
DNA: TGTGCCACCTCGACAGAGTGGGATCAGCCCCAGCATTTT

D: -
size: few
J: TRBJ2-3
V: TRBV20-1
CDR3: CSARALISVGGIPPDTQYF
DNA: TGCAGTGCTAGAGCGTTAATTAGCGTGGGAGGCATCCCCCCAGATACGCAGTATTTT

D: -
size: -
J: TRBJ1-1
V: TRBV6-2/TRBV6-3
CDR3: CASRAPREAEAFF
DNA: TGTGCCAGCAGAGCACCCAGAGAGGCTGAAGCTTTCTTT

D: TRBD1
size: many
J: TRBJ1-1
V: TRBV29-1
CDR3: CSVDSRTGGLAFF
DNA: TGCAGCGTTGACTCACGGACAGGGGGCTTAGCTTTCTTT

D: -
size: few
J: TRBJ1-5
V: TRBV2
CDR3: CASSGQPDQPQHF
DNA: TGTGCCAGCAGCGGACAGCCCGATCAGCCCCAGCATTTT

D: TRBD1
size: -
J: TRBJ2-7
V: TRBV27
CDR3: CASSKGASQYF
DNA: TGTGCCAGCAGTAAGGGGGCCTCGCAGTACTTC

D: -
size: -
J: TRBJ2-1
V: TRBV25-1
CDR3: CASSADTYEQFF
DNA: TGTGCCAGCAGTGCGGACACGTATGAGCAGTTCTTC

D: -
size: few
J: TRBJ2-7
V: TRBV5-1
CDR3: CASSFVGTSSSYEQYF
DNA: TGCGCCAGCAGCTTTGTCGGCACGAGTTCCTCCTACGAGCAGTACTTC

D: -
size: -
J: TRBJ1-4
V: TRBV7-2
CDR3: CASSSPPGQPNEKLFF
DNA: TGTGCCAGCAGCTCCCCTCCCGGACAGCCTAATGAAAAACTGTTTTTT

D: -
size: many
J: TRBJ2-2
V: TRBV5-1
CDR3: CASSLQNLEAGELFF
DNA: TGCGCCAGCAGCTTACAAAACCTGGAGGCCGGGGAGCTGTTTTTT

D: -
size: many
J: TRBJ2-1
V: TRBV30
CDR3: CASYSGFNEQFF
DNA: TGTGCCTCATATAGCGGCTTCAATGAGCAGTTCTTC

D: TRBD1
size: -
J: TRBJ2-4
V: TRBV18
CDR3: CASSQNGPGQGDIQYF
DNA: TGTGCCAGCTCACAAAATGGACCGGGACAGGGTGACATTCAGTACTTC

D: -
size: -
J: TRBJ2-1
V: TRBV2
CDR3: CASSEEVEQFF
DNA: TGTGCCAGCAGTGAAGAGGTGGAGCAGTTCTTC

D: -
size: -
J: TRBJ2-7
V: TRBV4-1
CDR3: CASSQDHGLRYEQYF
DNA: TGCGCCAGCAGCCAAGACCATGGCCTGCGCTACGAGCAGTACTTC

D: -
size: few
J: TRBJ2-1
V: TRBV6-5
CDR3: CASSYRASSSYNEQFF
DNA: TGTGCCAGCAGTTACCGGGCCAGTAGCTCCTACAATGAGCAGTTCTTC

D: -
size: -
J: TRBJ2-1
V: TRBV20-1
CDR3: CSARDPRGGWGEQFF
DNA: TGCAGTGCTAGAGACCCCAGGGGGGGCTGGGGTGAGCAGTTCTTC

D: TRBD1
size: few
J: TRBJ1-2
V: TRBV6-6
CDR3: CASSDRVLQGYTF
DNA: TGTGCCAGCAGTGACAGGGTACTCCAAGGCTACACCTTC

D: TRBD2
size: -
J: TRBJ2-5
V: TRBV20-1
CDR3: CSARQRGVRETQYF
DNA: TGCAGTGCTAGGCAGCGGGGGGTGAGGGAGACCCAGTACTTC

D: -
size: few
J: TRBJ2-1
V: TRBV2
CDR3: CASRAYSGEQFF
DNA: TGTGCCAGCAGAGCCTATAGTGGTGAGCAGTTCTTC

D: -
size: few
J: TRBJ1-6
V: TRBV5-1
CDR3: CASSLNLGRNNSPLHF
DNA: TGCGCCAGCAGCTTGAATCTCGGACGGAATAATTCACCCCTCCACTTT

D: -
size: -
J: TRBJ2-7
V: TRBV4-1
CDR3: CASSQDQRGPYEQYF
DNA: TGCGCCAGCAGCCAAGATCAAAGGGGACCCTACGAGCAGTACTTC

D: TRBD2
size: -
J: TRBJ2-1
V: TRBV2
CDR3: CASRFGGTGGDEQFF
DNA: TGTGCCAGCAGGTTCGGGGGGACCGGAGGGGATGAGCAGTTCTTC

D: TRBD1
size: few
J: TRBJ2-5
V: TRBV20-1
CDR3: CSATDRGRGETQYF
DNA: TGCAGTGCAACTGACAGGGGGCGCGGGGAGACCCAGTACTTC

D: -
size: many
J: TRBJ2-3
V: TRBV15
CDR3: CATMSTSTDTQYF
DNA: TGTGCCACCATGTCTACCAGCACAGATACGCAGTATTTT

D: -
size: -
J: TRBJ1-5
V: TRBV10-3
CDR3: CAISMDVGPQHF
DNA: TGTGCCATCAGCATGGACGTAGGGCCCCAGCATTTT

D: TRBD1
size: few
J: TRBJ2-1
V: TRBV6-2/TRBV6-3
CDR3: CASSYSRTGSYNEQFF
DNA: TGTGCCAGCAGTTACTCGAGGACAGGGTCCTACAATGAGCAGTTCTTC

D: -
size: many
J: TRBJ2-5
V: TRBV29-1
CDR3: CSVHRVETQYF
DNA: TGCAGCGTTCACAGGGTGGAGACCCAGTACTTC

D: TRBD2
size: few
J: TRBJ2-1
V: TRBV6-1
CDR3: CASKSSSGSGGPVDEQFF
DNA: TGTGCCAGCAAGTCGTCTAGCGGGAGTGGCGGGCCGGTCGATGAGCAGTTCTTC

D: -
size: many
J: TRBJ1-2
V: TRBV7-2
CDR3: CASSLEGWYGYTF
DNA: TGTGCCAGCAGCTTAGAGGGGTGGTATGGCTACACCTTC

D: -
size: few
J: TRBJ2-7
V: TRBV12-3/TRBV12-4
CDR3: CASSPRGRVVSYEQYF
DNA: TGTGCCAGCAGTCCCCGAGGCAGGGTGGTCTCCTACGAGCAGTACTTC

D: -
size: -
J: TRBJ2-2
V: TRBV10-3
CDR3: CAATGSHTGELFF
DNA: TGTGCCGCGACCGGGAGTCACACCGGGGAGCTGTTTTTT

D: -
size: many
J: TRBJ2-2
V: TRBV6-5
CDR3: CASSSGRRHTGELFF
DNA: TGTGCCAGCAGTTCCGGCAGACGGCACACCGGGGAGCTGTTTTTT

D: -
size: many
J: TRBJ1-2
V: TRBV29-1
CDR3: CSAPGVTNYGYTF
DNA: TGCAGCGCCCCAGGAGTAACTAACTATGGCTACACCTTC

D: -
size: many
J: TRBJ2-1
V: TRBV4-2
CDR3: CASSLSDAVEDEQFF
DNA: TGTGCCAGCAGCTTATCGGATGCGGTTGAGGATGAGCAGTTCTTC

D: -
size: few
J: TRBJ2-7
V: TRBV18
CDR3: CASSPKGLAQYEQYF
DNA: TGTGCCAGCTCCCCAAAAGGTCTAGCGCAATACGAGCAGTACTTC

D: TRBD2
size: many
J: TRBJ2-7
V: TRBV3-1
CDR3: CASSQGVGLAGVYEQYF
DNA: TGTGCCAGCAGCCAAGGTGTTGGACTAGCGGGAGTTTACGAGCAGTACTTC

D: -
size: many
J: TRBJ2-3
V: TRBV4-1
CDR3: CASSSRTKPDTQYF
DNA: TGCGCCAGCAGCTCCCGGACGAAACCAGATACGCAGTATTTT

D: TRBD1
size: few
J: TRBJ2-1
V: TRBV5-1
CDR3: CASVQGTSSYNEQFF
DNA: TGCGCCAGCGTACAGGGGACCAGCTCCTACAATGAGCAGTTCTTC

D: -
size: -
J: TRBJ1-3
V: TRBV15
CDR3: CATSLGGGNGNTIYF
DNA: TGTGCCACCAGTCTCGGCGGGGGGAATGGAAACACCATATATTTT